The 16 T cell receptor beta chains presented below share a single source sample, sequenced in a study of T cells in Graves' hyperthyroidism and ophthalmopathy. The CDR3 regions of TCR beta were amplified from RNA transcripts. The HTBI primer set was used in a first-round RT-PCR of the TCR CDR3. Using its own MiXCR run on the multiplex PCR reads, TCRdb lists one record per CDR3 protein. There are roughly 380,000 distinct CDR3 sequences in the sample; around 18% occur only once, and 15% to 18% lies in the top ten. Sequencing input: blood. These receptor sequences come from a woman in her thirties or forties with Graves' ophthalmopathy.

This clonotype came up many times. CDR3 sequence: CASSLAGPTEAFF. The CDR3 region has the DNA TGTGCCAGCAGTTTAGCGGGGCCCACTGAAGCTTTCTTT. The chain employs TRBV12-3 or TRBV12-4 and TRBJ1-1, with D possibly TRBD1 on 5 matching bases. V lost 0 bases, J lost 4 bases, and 6 bases lay in between. The CDR3 is 13 residues long.

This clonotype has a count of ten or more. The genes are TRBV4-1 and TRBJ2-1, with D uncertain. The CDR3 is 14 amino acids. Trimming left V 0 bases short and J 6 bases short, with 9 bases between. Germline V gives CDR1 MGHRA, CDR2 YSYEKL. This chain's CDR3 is CASSQDSGPNEQFF. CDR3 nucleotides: TGCGCCAGCAGCCAAGACTCAGGCCCCAATGAGCAGTTCTTC.

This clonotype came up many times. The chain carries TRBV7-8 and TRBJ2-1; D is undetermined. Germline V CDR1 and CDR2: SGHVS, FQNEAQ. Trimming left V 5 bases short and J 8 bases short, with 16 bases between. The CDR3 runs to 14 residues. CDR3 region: CASSPTSRVDEQFF. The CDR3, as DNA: TGTGCCAGCAGCCCCACTTCAAGGGTGGATGAGCAGTTCTTC.

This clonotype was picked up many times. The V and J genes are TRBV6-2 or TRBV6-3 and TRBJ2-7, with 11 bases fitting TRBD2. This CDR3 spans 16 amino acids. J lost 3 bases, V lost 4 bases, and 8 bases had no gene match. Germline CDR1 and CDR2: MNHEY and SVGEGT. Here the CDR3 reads CASSLLAGESYYEQYF. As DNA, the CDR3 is TGTGCCAGCAGTTTACTAGCGGGAGAGAGTTACTACGAGCAGTACTTC.

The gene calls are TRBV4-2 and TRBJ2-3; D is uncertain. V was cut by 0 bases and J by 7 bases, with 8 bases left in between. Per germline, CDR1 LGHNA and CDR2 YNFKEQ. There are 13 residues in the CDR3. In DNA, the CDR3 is TGTGCCAGCAGCCAAGAGGGTGTGTATACGCAGTATTTT. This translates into CASSQEGVYTQYF.

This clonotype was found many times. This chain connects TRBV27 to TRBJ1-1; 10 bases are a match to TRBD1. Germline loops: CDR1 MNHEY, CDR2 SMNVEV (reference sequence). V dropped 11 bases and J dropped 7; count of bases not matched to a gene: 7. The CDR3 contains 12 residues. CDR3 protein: CAGKGTGVEAFF. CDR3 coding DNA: TGTGCCGGCAAAGGGACAGGGGTTGAAGCTTTCTTT.

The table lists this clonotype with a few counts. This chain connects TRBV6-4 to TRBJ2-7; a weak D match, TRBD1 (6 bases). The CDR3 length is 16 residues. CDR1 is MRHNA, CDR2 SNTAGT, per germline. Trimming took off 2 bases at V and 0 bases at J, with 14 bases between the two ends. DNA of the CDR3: TGTGCCAGCAGTGACGGGAACGACAGGAGCTCCTACGAGCAGTACTTC. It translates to CASSDGNDRSSYEQYF.

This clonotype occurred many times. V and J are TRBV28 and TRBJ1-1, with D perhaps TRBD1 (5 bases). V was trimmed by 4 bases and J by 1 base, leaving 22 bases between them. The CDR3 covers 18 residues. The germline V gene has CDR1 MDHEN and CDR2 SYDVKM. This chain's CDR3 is CASSSTSYRQRKNTEAFF. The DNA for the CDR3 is TGTGCCAGCAGTTCCACCTCTTACAGACAGAGGAAGAACACTGAAGCTTTCTTT.

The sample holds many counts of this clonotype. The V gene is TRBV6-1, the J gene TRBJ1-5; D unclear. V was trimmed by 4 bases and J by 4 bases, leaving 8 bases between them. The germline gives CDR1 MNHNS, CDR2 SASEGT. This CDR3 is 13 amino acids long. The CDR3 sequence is CASSASGNQPQHF. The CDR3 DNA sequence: TGTGCCAGCAGTGCATCAGGAAATCAGCCCCAGCATTTT.

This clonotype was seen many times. The DNA for the CDR3 is TGTGCCACCAGTGAGACAGGGGGCGATTTCCAAGAGACCCAGTACTTC. This codes for CATSETGGDFQETQYF. V usage is TRBV24-1 and J usage is TRBJ2-5; TRBD1 aligns across 10 bases. The CDR3 is 16 amino acids. The J segment lost 1 base and the V segment lost 4 bases, leaving 5 bases of the junction unmatched. Per germline, CDR1 KGHDR and CDR2 SFDVKD.

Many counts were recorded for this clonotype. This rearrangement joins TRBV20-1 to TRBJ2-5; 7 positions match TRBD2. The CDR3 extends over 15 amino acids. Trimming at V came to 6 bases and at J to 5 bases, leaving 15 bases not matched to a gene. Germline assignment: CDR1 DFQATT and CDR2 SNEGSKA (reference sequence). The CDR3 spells CSAGGLAGERETQYF. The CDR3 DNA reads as TGCAGTGCCGGCGGACTCGCGGGAGAGCGGGAGACCCAGTACTTC.

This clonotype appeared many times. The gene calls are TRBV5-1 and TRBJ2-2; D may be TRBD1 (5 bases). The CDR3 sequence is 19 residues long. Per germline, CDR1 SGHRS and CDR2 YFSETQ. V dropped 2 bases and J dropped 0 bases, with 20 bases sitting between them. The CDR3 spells CASSLGVRPQPANTGELFF. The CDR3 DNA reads TGCGCCAGCAGCTTAGGGGTCAGACCCCAGCCCGCGAACACCGGGGAGCTGTTTTTT.

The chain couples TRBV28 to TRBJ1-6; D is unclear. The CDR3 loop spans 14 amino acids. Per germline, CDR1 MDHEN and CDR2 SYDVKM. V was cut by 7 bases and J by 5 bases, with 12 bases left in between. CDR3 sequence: CASIRGGDNSPLHF. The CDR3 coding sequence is TGTGCCAGCATACGGGGTGGGGATAATTCACCCCTCCACTTT.

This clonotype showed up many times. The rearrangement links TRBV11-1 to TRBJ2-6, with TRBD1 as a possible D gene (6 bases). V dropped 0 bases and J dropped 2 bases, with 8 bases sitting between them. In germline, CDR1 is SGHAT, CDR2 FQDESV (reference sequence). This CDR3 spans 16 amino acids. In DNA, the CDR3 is TGTGCCAGCAGCTTAGCACAGGGTGCTGGGGCCAACGTCCTGACTTTC. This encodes CASSLAQGAGANVLTF.

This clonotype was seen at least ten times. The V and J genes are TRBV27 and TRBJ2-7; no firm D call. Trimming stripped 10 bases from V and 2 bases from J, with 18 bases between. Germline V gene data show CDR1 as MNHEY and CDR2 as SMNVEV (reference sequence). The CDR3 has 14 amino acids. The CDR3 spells CATFSRLTPYEQYF. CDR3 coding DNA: TGTGCCACCTTTTCACGCTTGACCCCCTACGAGCAGTACTTC.

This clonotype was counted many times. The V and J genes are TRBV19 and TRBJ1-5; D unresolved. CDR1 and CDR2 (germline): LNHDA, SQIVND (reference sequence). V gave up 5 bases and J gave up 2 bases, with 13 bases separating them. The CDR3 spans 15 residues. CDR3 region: CASSVVQVGNQPQHF. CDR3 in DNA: TGTGCCAGTAGTGTCGTGCAGGTCGGCAATCAGCCCCAGCATTTT.